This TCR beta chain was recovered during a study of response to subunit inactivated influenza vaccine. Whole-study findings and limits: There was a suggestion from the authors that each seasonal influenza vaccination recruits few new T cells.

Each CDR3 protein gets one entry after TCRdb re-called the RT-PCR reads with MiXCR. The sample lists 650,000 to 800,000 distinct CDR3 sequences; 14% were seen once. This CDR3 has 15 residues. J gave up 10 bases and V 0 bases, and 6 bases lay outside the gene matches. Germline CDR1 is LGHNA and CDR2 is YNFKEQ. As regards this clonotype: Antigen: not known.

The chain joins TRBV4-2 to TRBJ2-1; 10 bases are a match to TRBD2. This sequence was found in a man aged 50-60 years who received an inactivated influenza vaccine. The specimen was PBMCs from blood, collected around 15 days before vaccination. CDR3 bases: TGTGCCAGCAGCCAAGAGAGGTCAGCGGGGGGGGAGCAGTTCTTC. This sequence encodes CASSQERSAGGEQFF.